Shown below are 9 T cell receptor beta chains from a single sample sequenced in a study of T-cell memory formation after mild COVID-19 (dated by TCRdb to about 2021). Libraries were prepared through 5' RACE. Sequencer: Illumina NovaSeq 6000. TCRdb itself trimmed the public reads at Q25 with fastp, ran MiXCR and retained productive beta chains. Duplicate CDR3 protein sequences are folded into a single record with the most common DNA and genes. The sample table shows 380,000 or so distinct CDR3 sequences, and around 15% are seen once. About 22% of the sample lies in the top ten. Sequencing was done on a sample of PBMCs or a T cell subset sorted from them (not recorded which). These TCRs come from a man aged 18 to 35 who had mild COVID-19 (a few samples of this study predate the infection). The sample titles of this study are shuffled in the database, so cell type and time point are left out; the donor was told from shared clones.

This clonotype was recorded a few times. The chain combines TRBV4-2 with TRBJ2-5; a possible D gene is TRBD2 (6 bases). This CDR3 has 14 residues. Germline-derived CDR1 and CDR2 are LGHNA and YNFKEQ. V shed 3 bases and J shed 2 bases, with 10 bases lying between them. CDR3 residues: CASSHPAGQETQYF. CDR3 coding DNA: TGTGCCAGCAGCCATCCGGCGGGGCAAGAGACCCAGTACTTC.

The DNA for the CDR3 is TGCGCCAGCAGCCAGAGCGGGGGGGCGATCGACACAGATACGCAGTATTTT. As protein: CASSQSGGAIDTDTQYF. The chain has TRBV4-3 and TRBJ2-3; 10 bases match TRBD2. CDR3 size: 17 residues. The V segment lost 3 bases and the J segment 2 bases; nucleotides outside the gene matches: 8. CDR1 LGHNA and CDR2 YSLEER come from the germline V gene.

The genes are TRBV7-9 and TRBJ2-5, with 7 bases matching TRBD1. The ends lost 5 bases at V and 7 bases at J; junction bases unmatched: 7. Germline V gene lookup returns CDR1 SEHNR and CDR2 FQNEAQ (reference sequence). This CDR3 has 13 amino acids. CDR3 DNA: TGTGCCAGCAGCCGGGGACAGACCCGGACCCAGTACTTC. Translated, it gives CASSRGQTRTQYF.

V and J are TRBV9 and TRBJ1-1, with D uncertain. The length of the CDR3 is 14 residues. V lost 0 bases and J lost 2, with 8 bases in between. CDR1 SGDLS and CDR2 YYNGEE come from the germline V gene. CDR3 residues: CASSVAPPNTEAFF. CDR3 DNA sequence: TGTGCCAGCAGCGTAGCCCCCCCCAACACTGAAGCTTTCTTT.

The J gene is TRBJ2-2, the V gene TRBV5-4; the match to TRBD1 covers 7 bases. Per germline, CDR1 SGHNT and CDR2 YYREEE (reference sequence). Trimming took 0 bases from V and 6 from J; bases not matched to a gene: 11. This CDR3 contains 17 residues. The CDR3 coding sequence is TGTGCCAGCAGCTTGGCCGGAGGACAGGCAGGGGCCGGGGAGCTGTTTTTT. Its translation is CASSLAGGQAGAGELFF. Looking up the rest from reference TRBV5-4 and TRBJ2-2 gives the full variable domain: ETGVTQSPTHLIKTRGQQVTLRCSSQSGHNTVSWYQQALGQGPQFIFQYYREEENGRGNFPPRFSGLQFPNYSSELNVNALELDDSALYLCASSLAGGQAGAGELFFGEGSRLTVL.

The chain employs TRBV7-2 and TRBJ2-7; D is perhaps TRBD1 (5 bases). The CDR3 covers 16 residues. The ends were cut back, 1 base at V and 1 base at J, with 14 bases in the middle. Germline CDR1 is SGHTA and CDR2 is FQGNSA. In nucleotides, the CDR3 is TGTGCCAGCAGCTTAGGAGTCCAGGGTCATTCCTACGAGCAGTACTTC. Amino acids: CASSLGVQGHSYEQYF.

The table lists this clonotype with a few counts. This sequence joins TRBV7-9 and TRBJ2-7; no clear D. Trimming cost V 5 bases and J 5 bases, with 7 bases left between them. The CDR3 contains 11 residues. The germline V gene has CDR1 SEHNR and CDR2 FQNEAQ (reference sequence). The CDR3 loop is CASSPLHEQYV. CDR3 sequence (DNA): TGTGCCAGCAGCCCACTTCACGAGCAGTACGTC.

The chain combines TRBV6-1 with TRBJ1-1; the D gene is possibly TRBD1 (6 bases). CDR1 is MNHNS, CDR2 SASEGT, per germline. V lost 8 bases to trimming and J lost 0 bases, with 10 bases between them. There are 13 residues in the CDR3. The chain's CDR3 is CASEGQLNTEAFF. CDR3 DNA sequence: TGTGCCAGCGAAGGACAGTTGAACACTGAAGCTTTCTTT.

The chain is built from TRBV9 and TRBJ2-3; 12 nucleotides align to TRBD2. V lost 1 base to trimming and J lost 0 bases; unmatched junction nucleotides: 3. CDR3 length: 17 residues. Germline V gene sequence: CDR1 SGDLS, CDR2 YYNGEE. The CDR3 region has the DNA TGTGCCAGCAGCGTACTAGCGGGGGGGACTAGCACAGATACGCAGTATTTT. Translating gives CASSVLAGGTSTDTQYF.